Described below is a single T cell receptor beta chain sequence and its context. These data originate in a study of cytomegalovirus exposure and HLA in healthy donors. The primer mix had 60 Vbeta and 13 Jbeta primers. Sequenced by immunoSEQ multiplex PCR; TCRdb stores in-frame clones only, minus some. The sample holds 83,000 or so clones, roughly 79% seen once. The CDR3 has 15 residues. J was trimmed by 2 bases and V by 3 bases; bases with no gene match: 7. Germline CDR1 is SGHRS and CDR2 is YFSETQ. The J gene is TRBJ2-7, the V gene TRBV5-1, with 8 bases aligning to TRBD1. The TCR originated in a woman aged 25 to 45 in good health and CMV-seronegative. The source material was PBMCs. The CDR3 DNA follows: TGCGCCAGCAGCTCGGGACAGGCCATTACCTACGAGCAGTACTTC. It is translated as CASSSGQAITYEQYF. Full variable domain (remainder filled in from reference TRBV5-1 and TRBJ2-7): KAGVTQTPRYLIKTRGQQVTLSCSPISGHRSVSWYQQTPGQGLQFLFEYFSETQRNKGNFPGRFSGRQFSNSRSEMNVSTLELGDSALYLCASSSGQAITYEQYFGPGTRLTVT.